The clone carrying this T cell receptor (beta chain) was counted a single time. The repertoire was sequenced with immunoSEQ multiplex PCR; TCRdb's copy has only in-frame clones and lacks some. Seen here are about 100,000 clones, about 93% observed once, and the top ten hold 0.99%. The CDR3 loop spans 14 amino acids. This entry comes from a study of T cell changes during pregnancy in multiple sclerosis. The sequence came from a female donor with multiple sclerosis, enrolled in a pregnancy study. This chain links TRBV21-1 with TRBJ1-3; whether TRBD1, the table's D call, matches the DNA was not checked. TRBV21-1 is recorded as a pseudogene. The material sequenced was peripheral blood, taken after pregnancy. This CDR3 reads CASFQGVTGNTIYF. The CDR3 region has the DNA TGTGCCAGTTTCCAGGGGGTCACTGGAAACACCATATATTTT.